Listed here are 20 T cell receptor beta chains from one sample, sequenced in a study of T cell responses to AZD1222 COVID-19 vaccine. Here immunoSEQ multiplex PCR was the method, and the copy in TCRdb shows in-frame clones only, minus some. The profile covers 75,000 to 95,000 clones, with 85% appearing a single time and roughly 5% taken by the ten largest. Sequencing was performed on peripheral blood, taken 28 days after the second AZD1222 dose. The receptor set was obtained from an adult who received the AZD1222 COVID-19 vaccine.

The chain recombines TRBV5-1 with TRBJ2-1, with TRBD2 identical over 9 bases. CDR3 length equals 15 residues. With V trimmed by 4 bases and J by 6 bases, 8 bases remained unmatched. CDR1 is SGHRS and CDR2 is YFSETQ in the germline V gene. CDR3 in amino acids: CASSAGTSRGNEQFF. CDR3 coding DNA: TGCGCCAGCAGCGCCGGGACTAGCCGCGGCAATGAGCAGTTCTTC.

V and J are TRBV13 and TRBJ2-3; 7 bases agree with TRBD2. This CDR3 comprises 15 residues. Germline-derived CDR1 and CDR2 are PRHDT and FYEKMQ (reference sequence). V shed 5 bases, J shed 1 base, and the junction held 6 bases outside the gene matches. The CDR3 reads CASSRKAGGTDTQYF. The CDR3 region has the DNA TGTGCCAGCAGCCGGAAGGCGGGGGGCACAGATACGCAGTATTTT. The full variable domain, rest sourced from reference TRBV13 and TRBJ2-3, is AAGVIQSPRHLIKEKRETATLKCYPIPRHDTVYWYQQGPGQDPQFLISFYEKMQSDKGSIPDRFSAQQFSDYHSELNMSSLELGDSALYFCASSRKAGGTDTQYFGPGTRLTVL.

The V gene is TRBV19, the J gene TRBJ1-5, with TRBD1 matching over 9 bases. The junction had 7 bases not matched to a gene; V was cut back by 6 bases and J by 4 bases. Germline V gene data show CDR1 as LNHDA and CDR2 as SQIVND (reference sequence). The CDR3 has 15 amino acids. The CDR3 DNA follows: TGTGCCAGTAGAGGACAGGGGCATCGGAATCAGCCCCAGCATTTT. Protein product: CASRGQGHRNQPQHF. Full variable domain (rest looked up from reference TRBV19 and TRBJ1-5): DGGITQSPKYLFRKEGQNVTLSCEQNLNHDAMYWYRQDPGQGLRLIYYSQIVNDFQKGDIAEGYSVSREKKESFPLTVTSAQKNPTAFYLCASRGQGHRNQPQHFGDGTRLSIL.

The gene calls are TRBV4-1 and TRBJ1-6; perhaps TRBD1 as D (5 bases). The CDR3 length is 15 residues. V was clipped by 1 base and J by 3 bases, with 7 bases between them. The V gene's germline CDR1 is MGHRA and CDR2 YSYEKL. This CDR3 reads CASSQGGNYNSPLHF. The CDR3 DNA sequence: TGCGCCAGCAGCCAAGGGGGCAACTATAATTCACCCCTCCACTTT.

This clone showed up just once. The chain is built from TRBV6-4 and TRBJ2-1, with a weak D call TRBD1 (6 bases). Germline CDR1 reads MRHNA; CDR2 reads SNTAGT. The CDR3 runs 15 residues. V lost 5 bases and J lost 0, with 11 bases in between. CDR3: CASSTTGSSYNEQFF. As DNA, the CDR3 is TGTGCCAGCAGTACGACAGGTAGCTCCTACAATGAGCAGTTCTTC.

The CDR3 here is CASSEMREKLFF. The CDR3 coding sequence is TGCGCCAGCAGCGAGATGAGGGAAAAACTGTTTTTT. The chain employs TRBV5-1 and TRBJ1-4; D uncertain. Trimming took 4 bases from V and 8 from J, leaving 9 bases between them. Germline CDR1 reads SGHRS; CDR2 reads YFSETQ. The CDR3 runs 12 residues.

This sequence joins TRBV6-5 and TRBJ2-1; 11 bases line up with TRBD2. After removal of 8 bases from V and 5 bases from J, the junction contained 2 bases not matched to a gene. Germline CDR1 and CDR2: MNHEY and SVGAGI. The CDR3 runs to 13 residues. The CDR3 DNA follows: TGTGCCAGCGAGGGACTAGCGGACAATGAGCAGTTCTTC. Encoded protein: CASEGLADNEQFF.

The J gene is TRBJ1-3, the V gene TRBV5-6; 9 positions agree with TRBD1. The V and J ends lost 2 bases and 0 bases, in that order; junction bases with no gene match: 6. The V gene's germline CDR1 is SGHDT and CDR2 YYEEEE. CDR3 length: 17 residues. The CDR3 is CASSFTGTGPSGNTIYF. The CDR3 nucleotides are TGTGCCAGCAGCTTTACGGGGACAGGGCCCTCTGGAAACACCATATATTTT.

The V gene is TRBV19, the J gene TRBJ2-1; D tentatively fits TRBD1 or TRBD2 (5 bases each). Germline CDR1 reads LNHDA; CDR2 reads SQIVND (reference sequence). This CDR3 has 15 residues. Trimming removed 7 bases from V and 4 bases from J, with 17 bases in between. This chain's CDR3 is CASTPALRGYNEQFF. Here the CDR3 DNA reads TGTGCCAGTACCCCCGCCCTGAGGGGTTACAATGAGCAGTTCTTC.

The chain couples TRBV19 to TRBJ2-3; a possible D gene is TRBD2 (5 bases). The CDR3 sequence is 15 residues long. CDR1 is LNHDA, CDR2 SQIVND, per germline (reference sequence). With 7 bases removed from V and 4 bases from J, the gap between germline ends came to 18 bases. CDR3 amino acids: CASKRASTFADTQYF. The CDR3 DNA is TGTGCCAGTAAGAGGGCTAGCACCTTTGCAGATACGCAGTATTTT.

CDR3 bases: TGCGCCAGCAGCTTCCAATCGGGAGGCGCGGGCACCGGGGAGCTGTTTTTT. Amino acid sequence: CASSFQSGGAGTGELFF. The chain carries TRBV5-1 and TRBJ2-2, with TRBD2 matching 7 bases. This CDR3 has 17 amino acids. With 2 bases clipped from V and 4 bases from J, the junction kept 11 bases outside the gene matches. CDR1 SGHRS and CDR2 YFSETQ come from the germline V gene.

A single count supports this clone. The chain employs TRBV5-6 and TRBJ1-2; D ambiguous. CDR1 is SGHDT and CDR2 is YYEEEE in the germline V gene. The CDR3 has 16 amino acids. The V end lost 1 base, the J end lost 0 bases, and 13 bases lay between the germline ends. CDR3: CASSLRVISANYGYTF. Here the CDR3 DNA reads TGTGCCAGCAGCTTGAGGGTGATATCAGCTAACTATGGCTACACCTTC.

The rearrangement joins TRBV5-6 to TRBJ2-7; D unclear. From germline, CDR1 is SGHDT and CDR2 YYEEEE. V lost 5 bases and J 6 bases, leaving 9 bases between the germline ends. This CDR3 has 11 residues. The CDR3 nucleotides are TGTGCCAGCAGACGAGAAGGCGAGCAGTACTTC. The encoded protein is CASRREGEQYF.

The rearrangement uses TRBV4-2 and TRBJ2-1; the match to TRBD2 covers 9 bases. CDR3 size: 14 residues. CDR1 LGHNA and CDR2 YNFKEQ come from the germline V gene. V trimming: 1 base; J trimming: 11 bases; junction bases outside the gene matches: 6. CDR3 sequence reads: CASSQASTSGQQFF. Here the CDR3 DNA reads TGTGCCAGCAGCCAAGCCTCGACTAGCGGACAGCAGTTCTTC.

This chain uses TRBV6-5 with TRBJ1-1; D is possibly TRBD1 (5 bases). Germline V lookup: CDR1 MNHEY, CDR2 SVGAGI. Trimming took 6 bases from V and 1 from J, leaving 12 bases between them. CDR3 length equals 14 residues. The CDR3 sequence is CASSSAGGNTEAFF. Here the CDR3 DNA reads TGTGCCAGCAGCTCCGCTGGGGGGAACACTGAAGCTTTCTTT.

J is TRBJ1-1 and V is TRBV30; 7 nucleotides line up with TRBD1. This CDR3 spans 14 amino acids. After removal of 0 bases from V and 3 bases from J, the junction contained 4 bases not matched to a gene. Germline CDR1 is GTSNPN and CDR2 is SVGIG (reference sequence). The CDR3, as DNA: TGTGCCTGGAGTGTAAAGGGGGCGTACACTGAAGCTTTCTTT. Translating gives CAWSVKGAYTEAFF.

The chain carries TRBV18 and TRBJ2-7; 9 nucleotides line up with TRBD1. CDR1 and CDR2 (germline): KGHSH, LQKENI. V lost 2 bases, J lost 6 bases, and 8 bases stayed unmatched. This CDR3 spans 15 amino acids. For the CDR3, the DNA is TGTGCCAGCTCACCAAGGGGTGCGACAGGGGGCGAGCAGTACTTC. Its translation: CASSPRGATGGEQYF.

This clone was observed once. V and J are TRBV2 and TRBJ1-5; TRBD1 might be the D (6 bases). Germline assignment: CDR1 SNHLY and CDR2 FYNNEI. With 5 bases removed from V and 1 base from J, the gap between germline ends came to 18 bases. The CDR3 is 17 amino acids. CDR3 residues: CASSLPSGVGSNQPQHF. DNA of the CDR3: TGTGCCAGCAGTCTACCATCAGGGGTAGGAAGCAATCAGCCCCAGCATTTT.

The CDR3 nucleotides are TGCGCCAGCACCCCTAGCCGCGGTTCAGATACGCAGTATTTT. Its protein product is CASTPSRGSDTQYF. The rearrangement links TRBV10-1 to TRBJ2-3; D perhaps matches TRBD2 (5 bases). The CDR3 length is 14 residues. In germline, CDR1 is WNHNN, CDR2 SYGVQD (reference sequence). V lost 7 bases and J lost 4, with 15 bases in between.

This chain links TRBV5-5 with TRBJ1-1; TRBD1 matches at 9 bases. The V gene end was trimmed by 0 bases and the J gene end by 4 bases; junction bases not matched to a gene: 4. The CDR3 is made up of 15 amino acids. CDR1 and CDR2 (germline): SGHKS, YYEKEE (reference sequence). Here the CDR3 reads CASSLGQGVGTEAFF. The CDR3 nucleotides read TGTGCCAGCAGCTTGGGACAGGGGGTAGGCACTGAAGCTTTCTTT.